The clone carrying this T cell receptor beta chain was seen ten or more times. This specimen comes from a study of neurological immune-mediated disorders. Across the whole study: There were about 34 multiple sclerosis patients; approximately 30 were relapsing-remitting and 3 were secondary progressive.

Unsorted libraries were generated from 2 million PBMCs. These cells had been stored in RNAlater at -80 C. cDNA was made by 5'RACE with 10-nucleotide random UMIs. TCRdb used MiXCR to reprocess the 5' RACE reads, holding one entry per CDR3 protein. The sample includes about 120,000 distinct CDR3 sequences, roughly 3.2% of them seen just once. The V and J ends lost 1 base and 2 bases respectively, with 14 bases between them. The CDR3 extends over 16 amino acids. The germline V gene has CDR1 SGHVS and CDR2 FNYEAQ. The TCR was taken from a woman aged 25 to 45 with multiple sclerosis. Sequencing input: PBMCs. This rearrangement joins TRBV7-6 to TRBJ1-2; TRBD1 might be the D (6 bases). The CDR3 loop reads CASSLGIGGLNYGYTF. The CDR3 coding sequence is TGTGCCAGCAGCTTAGGGATTGGGGGCCTAAACTATGGCTACACCTTC.